The 2 T cell receptor beta chains below were found in one sample sequenced in a study of blood T cell repertoires in COVID-19 (dated by TCRdb to 2018 to 2021). Library preparation used the immunoSEQ multiplex PCR assay. The table comes from immuneACCESS by way of TCRdb, which keeps in-frame sequences with V and J called. Part of the clones is missing from these tables; in studies checked, under half for an unresolved V gene and the rest for unknown reasons. The sample table contains 15,000 to 25,000 clones; only one count was recorded for 79% of them. The top ten clones comprise approximately 53% of the sample. What was sequenced was peripheral blood. The receptor set was obtained from an elderly man with acute or convalescent COVID-19.

The V gene is TRBV2, the J gene TRBJ2-1; 7 positions agree with TRBD2. The CDR3 sequence is 13 residues long. Germline assignment: CDR1 SNHLY and CDR2 FYNNEI. Trimming cost V 10 bases and J 2 bases; bases outside gene matches: 5. In DNA form, the CDR3 reads TGTGCCACATGGCTAGCGGCCTACAATGAGCAGTTCTTC. Protein product: CATWLAAYNEQFF.

J is TRBJ2-1 and V is TRBV19; the D is unclear. The CDR3 is 14 amino acids. In germline, CDR1 is LNHDA, CDR2 SQIVND (reference sequence). Trimming pared 4 bases from V and 5 bases from J, leaving 12 bases between. CDR3 amino acids: CASSTRFGNNEQFF. Written as DNA, the CDR3 is TGTGCCAGTAGTACCCGCTTCGGTAACAATGAGCAGTTCTTC.